Listed here are 14 T cell receptor beta chains from one sample, sequenced in a study of pediatric ulcerative colitis. One to two pinch biopsies were taken from the rectum during colonoscopy. TCRdb keeps only in-frame clones here, not all; method: immunoSEQ multiplex PCR. Of under 50,000 clones detected, about 79% appear once; the ten largest clones hold over 3%. Material: gut tissue. These receptors all stem from a girl aged 10 to 17 with moderate ulcerative colitis.

The chain combines TRBV6-5 with TRBJ1-1; D call uncertain. The CDR3 is made up of 15 amino acids. Between the trimmed V and J ends, which lost 5 bases and 0 bases, there was a span of 13 bases. The germline gives CDR1 MNHEY, CDR2 SVGAGI. The CDR3 DNA reads TGTGCCAGCAGTGTACCGGGCCATCTGAACACTGAAGCTTTCTTT. This translates into CASSVPGHLNTEAFF.

The chain joins TRBV5-1 to TRBJ2-3, with a weak D call TRBD2 (5 bases). Germline CDR1 SGHRS, CDR2 YFSETQ. This CDR3 has 14 amino acids. Trimming shortened V by 0 bases and J by 2 bases, and 7 bases separated the two germline ends. The CDR3 reads CASSLGGFTDTQYF. DNA for the CDR3: TGCGCCAGCAGCTTGGGAGGGTTCACAGATACGCAGTATTTT.

The CDR3 loop is CSGRDSTYEQYF. The CDR3 coding sequence is TGCAGCGGGAGGGACAGCACTTACGAGCAGTACTTC. The V gene is TRBV29-1, the J gene TRBJ2-7; a possible D gene is TRBD1 (7 bases). Trimming shortened V by 7 bases and J by 4 bases, and 14 bases separated the two germline ends. The CDR3 is 12 residues long. Germline-derived CDR1 and CDR2 are SQVTM and ANQGSEA.

This chain joins TRBV19 and TRBJ2-5, with D unresolved. CDR1 and CDR2 (germline): LNHDA, SQIVND (reference sequence). The length of the CDR3 is 10 residues. V was cut by 6 bases and J by 5 bases, with 4 bases left in between. The chain's CDR3 is CASRGETQYF. The DNA for the CDR3 is TGTGCCAGTAGAGGGGAGACCCAGTACTTC.

CDR3 sequence: CASSLEAAGNTGELFF. The CDR3 region has the DNA TGTGCCAGCAGCTTAGAAGCTGCGGGGAACACCGGGGAGCTGTTTTTT. The chain combines TRBV7-6 with TRBJ2-2, with a weak D call TRBD2 (5 bases). V was clipped by 1 base and J by 1 base, with 10 bases between them. The length of the CDR3 is 16 residues. The germline V gene encodes CDR1 SGHVS and CDR2 FNYEAQ.

The chain joins TRBV18 to TRBJ2-5, with a possible D match to TRBD2 (6 bases). Germline CDR1 is KGHSH and CDR2 is LQKENI. CDR3 length: 16 residues. V lost 3 bases and J 1 base, leaving 15 bases between the germline ends. The CDR3 loop is CASSPTLGGPQETQYF. The CDR3 DNA reads TGTGCCAGCTCACCGACTCTCGGGGGACCCCAAGAGACCCAGTACTTC.

The DNA of the CDR3 is TGTGCCAGCAGCTCTAGCGGGGGGGCCTTCAATGAGCAGTTCTTC. This encodes CASSSSGGAFNEQFF. The chain is built from TRBV7-3 and TRBJ2-1; 12 nucleotides agree with TRBD2. Germline assignment: CDR1 SGHTA and CDR2 FQGTGA. V lost 4 bases to trimming and J lost 6 bases; unmatched junction nucleotides: 4. The CDR3 loop spans 15 amino acids.

The rearrangement uses TRBV5-6 and TRBJ1-1, with a possible D match to TRBD1 (5 bases). There are 14 residues in the CDR3. The ends were cut back, 4 bases at V and 1 base at J, with 11 bases in the middle. Germline V lookup: CDR1 SGHDT, CDR2 YYEEEE. The CDR3 bases are TGTGCCAGCAGCGCTGGGACGGCGAACACTGAAGCTTTCTTT. This translates into CASSAGTANTEAFF.

V usage is TRBV29-1 and J usage is TRBJ2-1; D perhaps matches TRBD1 (5 bases). The germline gives CDR1 SQVTM, CDR2 ANQGSEA. The V and J ends lost 0 bases and 2 bases respectively, with 11 bases between them. CDR3 length equals 15 residues. CDR3 residues: CSVEDRVTAYNEQFF. CDR3 nucleotide sequence: TGCAGCGTTGAAGATAGGGTGACAGCCTACAATGAGCAGTTCTTC.

V and J are TRBV5-1 and TRBJ1-1; the D gene is possibly TRBD1 (6 bases). Trimming removed 4 bases from V and 4 bases from J, with 17 bases in between. The CDR3 length is 15 residues. Germline CDR1 SGHRS, CDR2 YFSETQ. The CDR3 protein is CASSQSVRGGTEAFF. The CDR3 DNA is TGCGCCAGCAGCCAATCCGTAAGGGGGGGCACTGAAGCTTTCTTT.

This chain connects TRBV30 to TRBJ1-1; 7 nucleotides match TRBD1. The CDR3 is made up of 14 amino acids. V was pared by 0 bases and J by 3 bases, with 4 bases of the junction left unmatched. CDR1 and CDR2 (germline): GTSNPN, SVGIG (reference sequence). This CDR3 is CAWSVRDRDTEAFF. CDR3 sequence (DNA): TGTGCCTGGAGTGTACGAGACAGGGACACTGAAGCTTTCTTT.

The CDR3 loop reads CASSLDFVGGNEQFF. Here the CDR3 DNA reads TGCGCCAGCAGCTTGGATTTTGTAGGGGGCAATGAGCAGTTCTTC. This sequence joins TRBV5-1 and TRBJ2-1; D possibly corresponds to TRBD1 (6 bases). Trimming shortened V by 0 bases and J by 6 bases, and 13 bases separated the two germline ends. Germline lookup yields CDR1 SGHRS and CDR2 YFSETQ. The CDR3 spans 15 residues.

The chain employs TRBV27 and TRBJ2-2; weak D call: TRBD1 (6 bases). Deletions cut 5 bases from V and 1 base from J, with 20 bases between. Germline-derived CDR1 and CDR2 are MNHEY and SMNVEV (reference sequence). This CDR3 is 18 amino acids long. The CDR3 here is CASSTNRVRLQNTGELFF. CDR3 nucleotides: TGTGCCAGCAGTACAAACAGGGTGCGGCTCCAGAACACCGGGGAGCTGTTTTTT.

This clone was seen just once. The V gene is TRBV9, the J gene TRBJ1-2; D perhaps matches TRBD1 (5 bases). Germline CDR1 reads SGDLS; CDR2 reads YYNGEE. This CDR3 has 13 amino acids. Trimming removed 3 bases from V and 2 bases from J, with 8 bases in between. The CDR3 DNA is TGTGCCAGCAGCGCCAGGGAAAACTATGGCTACACCTTC. Translation: CASSARENYGYTF.